These 23 T cell receptor beta chains were all obtained from the same sample, sequenced in a study of cytomegalovirus exposure and HLA in healthy donors. TCRdb's table, derived via immunoSEQ multiplex PCR, lists solely in-frame clones and lacks some. The table lists 200,000 to 250,000 clones, approximately 86% of them singletons, with over 2.5% in the top ten. The sequencing sample was made of PBMCs. All receptors derive from a woman between 18 and 30 years old in good health and CMV-seronegative.

V and J are TRBV7-6 and TRBJ2-1; D uncertain. Germline lookup yields CDR1 SGHVS and CDR2 FNYEAQ. Trimming took 1 base from V and 3 from J, leaving 13 bases between them. This CDR3 spans 16 amino acids. The DNA of the CDR3 is TGTGCCAGCAGCTTAGAAGGAGCGAATCGCTACAATGAGCAGTTCTTC. Translation gives CASSLEGANRYNEQFF. Filled out from reference TRBV7-6 and TRBJ2-1, the complete variable domain reads GAGVSQSPRYKVTKRGQDVALRCDPISGHVSLYWYRQALGQGPEFLTYFNYEAQQDKSGLPNDRFSAERPEGSISTLTIQRTEQRDSAMYRCASSLEGANRYNEQFFGPGTRLTVL.

This clone showed up just once. Relative to the germline gene, one junction end is altered; a read error may explain this. The genes are TRBV5-6 and TRBJ2-5; TRBD1 matches 7 bases. In germline, CDR1 is SGHDT, CDR2 YYEEEE. The CDR3 extends over 15 amino acids. The CDR3 DNA sequence: TGTGCCAGCAGCTTGGCTGACAGGGAGATTAGACCCAGTCACTTC. Protein: CASSLADREIRPSHF.

The J gene is TRBJ1-2, the V gene TRBV4-3, with a weak D call TRBD1 (5 bases). This CDR3 spans 15 amino acids. CDR1 and CDR2 from the germline V gene are LGHNA and YSLEER. Trimming took off 1 base at V and 4 bases at J, with 13 bases between the two ends. Here the CDR3 DNA reads TGCGCCAGCAGCCAAGCGAAGGGGCCGGGCTATGGCTACACCTTC. Amino acid sequence: CASSQAKGPGYGYTF.

The chain employs TRBV4-1 and TRBJ1-3, with 9 bases fitting TRBD1. The CDR3 has 14 amino acids. The V segment lost 6 bases and the J segment 4 bases; nucleotides outside the gene matches: 4. Germline assignment: CDR1 MGHRA and CDR2 YSYEKL. CDR3 sequence (DNA): TGCGCCAGCAGTCTACAGGGGGCGGGAAACACCATATATTTT. Its protein is CASSLQGAGNTIYF.

A note on this clone: Other DNA sequences in this sample translate to the same CDR3. This rearrangement joins TRBV27 to TRBJ1-5; D perhaps matches TRBD1 (5 bases). The CDR3 loop spans 14 amino acids. V lost 2 bases to trimming and J lost 2 bases, with 7 bases between them. The V gene's germline CDR1 is MNHEY and CDR2 SMNVEV (reference sequence). The CDR3 bases are TGTGCCAGCAGTTTAACGGGGGGCAATCAGCCCCAGCATTTT. Translation gives CASSLTGGNQPQHF.

This chain links TRBV6-5 with TRBJ2-1, with D possibly being TRBD1 (6 bases). The CDR3 contains 15 residues. Trimming shortened V by 2 bases and J by 8 bases, and 16 bases separated the two germline ends. Germline V lookup: CDR1 MNHEY, CDR2 SVGAGI. The CDR3 spells CASSYNGEGVHEQFF. The CDR3 nucleotides are TGTGCCAGCAGTTACAATGGAGAGGGGGTGCATGAGCAGTTCTTC.

The chain joins TRBV2 to TRBJ2-1; 11 nucleotides align to TRBD2. The junction had 6 bases not matched to a gene; V was cut back by 3 bases and J by 8 bases. CDR1 SNHLY and CDR2 FYNNEI come from the germline V gene. CDR3 length: 15 residues. The CDR3 region is CASSEGTTSGDEQFF. CDR3 in DNA: TGTGCCAGCAGTGAGGGGACGACTAGCGGGGATGAGCAGTTCTTC.

The V gene is TRBV6-5, the J gene TRBJ1-1; 7 positions match TRBD1. Germline CDR1 is MNHEY and CDR2 is SVGAGI. CDR3 length equals 14 residues. Trimming removed 5 bases from V and 4 bases from J; junction bases left unmatched: 7. The CDR3 loop reads CASSRNRGSTEAFF. CDR3 DNA sequence: TGTGCCAGCAGTAGGAACAGGGGTTCCACTGAAGCTTTCTTT.

This clone occurred once. V is TRBV5-4 and J is TRBJ2-1; 7 bases line up with TRBD1. This CDR3 region has 15 residues. The germline gives CDR1 SGHNT, CDR2 YYREEE (reference sequence). The V gene end was trimmed by 0 bases and the J gene end by 7 bases; junction bases not matched to a gene: 7. CDR3 residues: CASSLEVQGKNEQFF. CDR3 DNA sequence: TGTGCCAGCAGCTTGGAGGTACAGGGGAAAAATGAGCAGTTCTTC. Full variable domain (remainder filled in from reference TRBV5-4 and TRBJ2-1): ETGVTQSPTHLIKTRGQQVTLRCSSQSGHNTVSWYQQALGQGPQFIFQYYREEENGRGNFPPRFSGLQFPNYSSELNVNALELDDSALYLCASSLEVQGKNEQFFGPGTRLTVL.

The rearrangement joins TRBV29-1 to TRBJ2-7, with TRBD1 matching 7 bases. The CDR3 spans 11 residues. Germline-derived CDR1 and CDR2 are SQVTM and ANQGSEA. With 7 bases clipped from V and 4 bases from J, the junction kept 4 bases outside the gene matches. CDR3 loop: CSGSTGYEQYF. The DNA of the CDR3 is TGCAGCGGATCGACAGGGTACGAGCAGTACTTC.

This clone was seen only once. This rearrangement joins TRBV11-2 to TRBJ2-3; TRBD1 might be the D (6 bases). CDR1 and CDR2 from the germline V gene are SGHAT and FQNNGV. Trimming stripped 0 bases from V and 0 bases from J, with 7 bases between. The CDR3 is 15 amino acids. CDR3 protein: CASSLEGASTDTQYF. The CDR3 nucleotides read TGTGCCAGCAGCTTAGAGGGGGCTAGCACAGATACGCAGTATTTT.

The chain joins TRBV20-1 to TRBJ2-1; D remains unclear. Looked up from germline, CDR1 is DFQATT and CDR2 is SNEGSKA (reference sequence). Trimming pared 2 bases from V and 8 bases from J, leaving 7 bases between. The CDR3 is made up of 11 amino acids. Written as DNA, the CDR3 is TGCAGTGCTAGAAGCGTCTATGAGCAGTTCTTC. Residues: CSARSVYEQFF.

The J gene is TRBJ2-6, the V gene TRBV27, with D perhaps TRBD2 (6 bases). Trimming took off 3 bases at V and 0 bases at J, with 21 bases between the two ends. Per germline, CDR1 MNHEY and CDR2 SMNVEV (reference sequence). The CDR3 has 20 amino acids. CDR3 sequence: CASSFYPRGTTRSGANVLTF. CDR3 coding DNA: TGTGCCAGCAGTTTTTATCCGCGGGGCACCACCCGCTCTGGGGCCAACGTCCTGACTTTC.

DNA for the CDR3: TGTGCCAGCAGCCGGACGGGAGAAGGCGGGGAGCTGTTTTTT. Protein sequence: CASSRTGEGGELFF. The chain uses TRBV16 and TRBJ2-2; the D gene is possibly TRBD2 (6 bases). CDR3 size: 14 residues. Between the trimmed V and J ends, which lost 4 bases and 7 bases, there was a span of 13 bases. Germline CDR1 KGHSY, CDR2 FQNENV.

V gene TRBV6-1 combines with J gene TRBJ2-7; D may be TRBD1 (6 bases). The V and J ends lost 1 base and 5 bases respectively, with 18 bases between them. The length of the CDR3 is 16 residues. Germline V gene lookup returns CDR1 MNHNS and CDR2 SASEGT. The CDR3 DNA is TGTGCCAGCAGTGAAGTTTTAGGGGGTATTGGCGACGAGCAGTACTTC. Encoded protein: CASSEVLGGIGDEQYF.

The chain recombines TRBV6-5 with TRBJ2-7, with a weak D call TRBD2 (5 bases). Deletions cut 6 bases from V and 4 bases from J, with 16 bases between. Germline V CDR1 and CDR2: MNHEY, SVGAGI. The CDR3 consists of 14 residues. The CDR3 region has the DNA TGTGCCAGCAGCGGGAAAAACTTAAGATACGAGCAGTACTTC. It encodes CASSGKNLRYEQYF.

The chain recombines TRBV5-1 with TRBJ1-2; 10 nucleotides match TRBD1. The germline V gene encodes CDR1 SGHRS and CDR2 YFSETQ. J gave up 6 bases and V 1 base, and 6 bases lay outside the gene matches. CDR3 size: 15 residues. CDR3 nucleotides: TGCGCCAGCAGCTTGAACCCCGGGACAGGGGATGGCTACACCTTC. Its translation is CASSLNPGTGDGYTF.

The chain links TRBV27 to TRBJ1-2, with D unclear. CDR1 is MNHEY and CDR2 is SMNVEV in the germline V gene (reference sequence). The CDR3 is made up of 10 amino acids. The germline V and J ends were trimmed by 7 bases and 4 bases, with 4 bases remaining between them. CDR3 sequence (DNA): TGTGCCAGCAACACCTATGGCTACACCTTC. Translating it yields CASNTYGYTF.

V gene TRBV2 combines with J gene TRBJ2-1; D might be TRBD2 (6 bases). Trimming removed 6 bases from V and 5 bases from J, with 17 bases in between. This CDR3 has 15 amino acids. Looked up from germline, CDR1 is SNHLY and CDR2 is FYNNEI. The CDR3 spells CASSTSIALNNEQFF. The CDR3 nucleotides are TGTGCCAGCAGCACTAGCATCGCCCTTAACAATGAGCAGTTCTTC. Drawing the rest from reference TRBV2 and TRBJ2-1, the complete variable domain is EPEVTQTPSHQVTQMGQEVILRCVPISNHLYFYWYRQILGQKVEFLVSFYNNEISEKSEIFDDQFSVERPDGSNFTLKIRSTKLEDSAMYFCASSTSIALNNEQFFGPGTRLTVL.

The chain carries TRBV7-9 and TRBJ2-1, with 14 positions matching TRBD2. The germline V gene has CDR1 SEHNR and CDR2 FQNEAQ (reference sequence). J gave up 8 bases and V 4 bases, and 7 bases lay outside the gene matches. The CDR3 spans 16 residues. In DNA form, the CDR3 reads TGTGCCAGCAGCTCGGGGACTAGCGGGAGATCCTATGAGCAGTTCTTC. Encoded protein: CASSSGTSGRSYEQFF.

The CDR3 coding sequence is TGTGCCAGTAGTATTACCAGCGGGCTCTCCTACGAGCAGTACTTC. Translated: CASSITSGLSYEQYF. V gene TRBV19 combines with J gene TRBJ2-7; tentatively, D is TRBD2 (6 bases). Trimming took 3 bases from V and 0 from J, leaving 12 bases between them. Looked up from germline, CDR1 is LNHDA and CDR2 is SQIVND (reference sequence). This CDR3 is built from 15 residues.

The chain employs TRBV29-1 and TRBJ2-7; TRBD1 aligns across 7 bases. CDR1 is SQVTM and CDR2 is ANQGSEA in the germline V gene. V shed 6 bases, J shed 0 bases, and the junction held 8 bases outside the gene matches. There are 14 residues in the CDR3. CDR3 sequence (DNA): TGCAGCGTGGGAGACAGGGTAAACTCCTACGAGCAGTACTTC. As protein: CSVGDRVNSYEQYF.

CDR3 sequence reads: CASSSYLAASSYEQYF. CDR3 nucleotide sequence: TGTGCCAGCAGTTCCTACCTAGCGGCTAGCTCCTACGAGCAGTACTTC. The chain carries TRBV27 and TRBJ2-7; 7 bases map to TRBD2. Germline V CDR1 and CDR2: MNHEY, SMNVEV (reference sequence). Trimming cost V 4 bases and J 0 bases; bases outside gene matches: 9. The CDR3 sequence is 16 residues long.